The clone carrying this T cell receptor beta chain was recorded only once. Its antigen is not known. This CDR3 comprises 15 residues. The V end was cut by 2 bases, the J end by 2 bases, with 10 bases between. Germline V CDR1 and CDR2: PRHDT, FYEKMQ (reference sequence). Assay used: immunoSEQ multiplex PCR; TCRdb lists only in-frame clones, some missing. The sample consists of around 77,000 clones, less than 95% of them appearing once. This record belongs to a study of siplizumab effects on memory and regulatory T cells. Study conclusions and caveats: The study found that mappable alloreactive CD4+ clones averaged roughly 70% Treg-derived with siplizumab and approximately 27% in controls.

Sequences were obtained from CD8+ T cells sorted from blood. This TCR derives from a human donor in good health. The J gene is TRBJ1-3, the V gene TRBV13; maybe TRBD1 (6 bases). The DNA for the CDR3 is TGTGCCAGCAGCTTATCGGACAGCACTGGAAACACCATATATTTT. It encodes CASSLSDSTGNTIYF.